The 3 T cell receptor beta chains given below trace back to one sample, sequenced in a study of OX40 agonist ivuxolimab in advanced cancers. Here immunoSEQ multiplex PCR was the method, and the copy in TCRdb shows in-frame clones only, minus some. The sample has tens of thousands of clones, 75% to 90% seen once; the top ten hold around 12%. The sample was CD4+ or CD8+ T cells sorted from blood, taken in a trial of the OX40 agonist ivuxolimab. The receptor set was obtained from an adult with an advanced solid tumor such as melanoma, head and neck, liver or kidney cancer.

This clone was seen just once. The chain uses TRBV20-1 and TRBJ2-5; TRBD2 might be the D (5 bases). The V end lost 3 bases, the J end lost 11 bases, and 10 bases lay between the germline ends. Germline-derived CDR1 and CDR2 are DFQATT and SNEGSKA (reference sequence). The CDR3 runs 10 residues. The CDR3 region is CSARWGEQYF. The DNA of the CDR3 is TGCAGTGCTAGGTGGGGAGAGCAGTACTTC.

The chain has TRBV28 and TRBJ2-1; D may be TRBD1 or TRBD2 (6 bases each). The CDR3 spans 15 residues. Per the germline V gene, CDR1 is MDHEN and CDR2 is SYDVKM. The V gene lost 5 bases and the J gene lost 4 bases, with 15 bases spanning the gap. The DNA for the CDR3 is TGTGCCAGCAGTCCTCGACAGGAGGGATACAATGAGCAGTTCTTC. This codes for CASSPRQEGYNEQFF.

This chain links TRBV11-2 with TRBJ1-1, with a possible D match to TRBD1 (6 bases). Germline CDR1 SGHAT, CDR2 FQNNGV. The V end lost 1 base, the J end lost 1 base, and 19 bases lay between the germline ends. The CDR3 is 18 amino acids. CDR3 coding DNA: TGTGCCAGCAGCTTAGTGGGGGGCGCGATTAGTAGGAACACTGAAGCTTTCTTT. Translating gives CASSLVGGAISRNTEAFF.